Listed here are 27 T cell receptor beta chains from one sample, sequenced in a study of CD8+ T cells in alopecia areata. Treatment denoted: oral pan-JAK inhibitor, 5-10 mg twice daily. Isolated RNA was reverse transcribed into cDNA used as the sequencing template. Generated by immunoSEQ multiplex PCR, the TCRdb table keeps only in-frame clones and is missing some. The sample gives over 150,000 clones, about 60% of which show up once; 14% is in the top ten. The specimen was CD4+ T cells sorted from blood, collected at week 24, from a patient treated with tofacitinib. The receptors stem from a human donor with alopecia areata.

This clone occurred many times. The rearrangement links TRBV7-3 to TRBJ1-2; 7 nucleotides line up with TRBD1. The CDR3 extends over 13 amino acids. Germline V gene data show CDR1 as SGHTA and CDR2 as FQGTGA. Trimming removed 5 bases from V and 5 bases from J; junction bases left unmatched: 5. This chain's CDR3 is CASSQTGNYGYTF. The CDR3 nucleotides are TGTGCCAGCAGCCAGACAGGGAATTATGGCTACACCTTC.

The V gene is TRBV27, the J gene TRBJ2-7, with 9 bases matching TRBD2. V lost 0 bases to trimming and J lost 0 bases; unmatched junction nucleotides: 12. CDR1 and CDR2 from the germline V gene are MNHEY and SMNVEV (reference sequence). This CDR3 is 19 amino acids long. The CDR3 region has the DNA TGTGCCAGCAGTTTATCGTCCCCTAGAGCGGGGGGAGGCTCCTACGAGCAGTACTTC. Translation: CASSLSSPRAGGGSYEQYF.

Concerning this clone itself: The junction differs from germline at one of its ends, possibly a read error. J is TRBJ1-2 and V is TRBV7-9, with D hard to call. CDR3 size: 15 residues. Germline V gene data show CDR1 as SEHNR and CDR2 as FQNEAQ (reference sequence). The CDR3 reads CASSLGLGSENGYTF. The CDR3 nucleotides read TGTGCCAGCAGTTTAGGCCTAGGGTCTGAAAATGGCTACACCTTC.

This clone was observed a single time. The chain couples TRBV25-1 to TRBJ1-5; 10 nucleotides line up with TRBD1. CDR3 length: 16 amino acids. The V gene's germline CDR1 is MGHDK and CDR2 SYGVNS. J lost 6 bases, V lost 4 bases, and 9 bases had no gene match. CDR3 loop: CASSASGTGVGQPQHF. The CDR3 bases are TGTGCCAGCAGTGCCTCCGGGACAGGGGTCGGTCAGCCCCAGCATTTT.

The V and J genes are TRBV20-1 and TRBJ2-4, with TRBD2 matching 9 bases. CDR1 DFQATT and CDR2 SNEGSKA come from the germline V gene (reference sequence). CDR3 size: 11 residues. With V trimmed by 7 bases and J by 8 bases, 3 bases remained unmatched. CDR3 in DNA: TGCAGTGTCGCGGGGGGGCACATTCAGTACTTC. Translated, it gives CSVAGGHIQYF.

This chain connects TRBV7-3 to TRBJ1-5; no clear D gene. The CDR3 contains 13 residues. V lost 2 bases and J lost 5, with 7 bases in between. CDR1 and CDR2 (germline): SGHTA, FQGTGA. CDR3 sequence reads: CASSLDSDQPQHF. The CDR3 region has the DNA TGTGCCAGCAGCTTAGATAGTGATCAGCCCCAGCATTTT.

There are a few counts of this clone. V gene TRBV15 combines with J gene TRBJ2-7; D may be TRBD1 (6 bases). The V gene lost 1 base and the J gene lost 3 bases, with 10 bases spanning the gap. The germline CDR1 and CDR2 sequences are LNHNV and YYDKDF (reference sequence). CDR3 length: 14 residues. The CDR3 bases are TGTGCCACCAGCAGAGGACAGGCGATCTACGAGCAGTACTTC. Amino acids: CATSRGQAIYEQYF.

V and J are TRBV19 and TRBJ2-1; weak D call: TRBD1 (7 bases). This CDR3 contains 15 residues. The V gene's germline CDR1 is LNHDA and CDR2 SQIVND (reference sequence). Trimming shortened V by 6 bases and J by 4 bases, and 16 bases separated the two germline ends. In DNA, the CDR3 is TGTGCCAGTAGGGTCAGACAGGGAGGATACAATGAGCAGTTCTTC. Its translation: CASRVRQGGYNEQFF.

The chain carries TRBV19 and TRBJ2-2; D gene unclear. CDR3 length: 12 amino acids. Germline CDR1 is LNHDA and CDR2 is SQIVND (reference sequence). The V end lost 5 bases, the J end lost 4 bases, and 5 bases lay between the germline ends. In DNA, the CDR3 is TGTGCCAGTAGTCAGACCACCGGGGAGCTGTTTTTT. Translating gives CASSQTTGELFF.

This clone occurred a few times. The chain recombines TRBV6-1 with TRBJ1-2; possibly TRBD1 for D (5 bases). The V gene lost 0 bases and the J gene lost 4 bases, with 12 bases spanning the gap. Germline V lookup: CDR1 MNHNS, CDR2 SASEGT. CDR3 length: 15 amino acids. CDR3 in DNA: TGTGCCAGCAGTGAAGCGTGGGACGGTGCCTATGGCTACACCTTC. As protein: CASSEAWDGAYGYTF.

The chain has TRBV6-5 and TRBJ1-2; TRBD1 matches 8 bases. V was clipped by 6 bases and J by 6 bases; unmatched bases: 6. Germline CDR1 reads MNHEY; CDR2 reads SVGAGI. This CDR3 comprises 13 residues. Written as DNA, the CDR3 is TGTGCCAGCAGCCTATCGACAGGGGATGGCTACACCTTC. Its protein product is CASSLSTGDGYTF.

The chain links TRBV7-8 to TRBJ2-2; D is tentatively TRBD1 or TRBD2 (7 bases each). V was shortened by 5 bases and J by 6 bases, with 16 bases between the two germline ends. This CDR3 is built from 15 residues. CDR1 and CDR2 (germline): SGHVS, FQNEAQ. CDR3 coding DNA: TGTGCCAGCAGCCCCAAGCGGGGACAGTCCGGGGAGCTGTTTTTT. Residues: CASSPKRGQSGELFF. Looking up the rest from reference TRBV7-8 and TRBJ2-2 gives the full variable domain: GAGVSQSPRYKVAKRGQDVALRCDPISGHVSLFWYQQALGQGPEFLTYFQNEAQLDKSGLPSDRFFAERPEGSVSTLKIQRTQQEDSAVYLCASSPKRGQSGELFFGEGSRLTVL.

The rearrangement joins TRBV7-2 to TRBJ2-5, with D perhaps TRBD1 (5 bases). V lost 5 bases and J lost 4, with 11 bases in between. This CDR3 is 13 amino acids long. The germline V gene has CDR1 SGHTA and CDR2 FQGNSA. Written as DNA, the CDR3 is TGTGCCAGCAGCATTACAGGAAGAGAGACCCAGTACTTC. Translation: CASSITGRETQYF.

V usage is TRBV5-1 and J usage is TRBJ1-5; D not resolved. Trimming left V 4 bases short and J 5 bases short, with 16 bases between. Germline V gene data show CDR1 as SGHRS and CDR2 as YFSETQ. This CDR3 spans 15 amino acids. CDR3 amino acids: CASSPDPGGYQPQHF. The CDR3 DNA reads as TGCGCCAGCAGCCCGGACCCTGGAGGCTATCAGCCCCAGCATTTT.

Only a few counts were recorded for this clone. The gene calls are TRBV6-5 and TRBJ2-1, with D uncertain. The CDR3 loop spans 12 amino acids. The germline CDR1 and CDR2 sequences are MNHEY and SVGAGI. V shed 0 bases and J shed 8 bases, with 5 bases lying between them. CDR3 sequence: CASSYSRHEQFF. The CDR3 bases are TGTGCCAGCAGTTACTCCCGACATGAGCAGTTCTTC.

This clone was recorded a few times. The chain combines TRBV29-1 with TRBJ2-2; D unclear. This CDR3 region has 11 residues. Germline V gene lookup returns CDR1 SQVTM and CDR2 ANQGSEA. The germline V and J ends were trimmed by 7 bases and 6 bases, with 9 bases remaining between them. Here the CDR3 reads CSGSVAGELFF. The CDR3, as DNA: TGCAGCGGTAGTGTAGCCGGGGAGCTGTTTTTT.

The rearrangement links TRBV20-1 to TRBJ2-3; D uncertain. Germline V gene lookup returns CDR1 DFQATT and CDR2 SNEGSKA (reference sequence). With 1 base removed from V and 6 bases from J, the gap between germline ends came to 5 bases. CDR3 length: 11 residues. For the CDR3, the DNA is TGCAGTGCTAGAGGGCAGGATACGCAGTATTTT. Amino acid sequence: CSARGQDTQYF.

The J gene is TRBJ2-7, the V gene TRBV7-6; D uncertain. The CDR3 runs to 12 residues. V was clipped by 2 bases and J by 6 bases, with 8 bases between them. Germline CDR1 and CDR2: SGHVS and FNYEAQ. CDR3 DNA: TGTGCCAGCAGCTTACCGGACCGCGAGCAGTACTTC. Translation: CASSLPDREQYF.

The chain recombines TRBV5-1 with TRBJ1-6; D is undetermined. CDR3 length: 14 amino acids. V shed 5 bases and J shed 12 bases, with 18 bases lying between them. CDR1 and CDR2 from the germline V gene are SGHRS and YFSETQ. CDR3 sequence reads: CASRSDDLRGPLHF. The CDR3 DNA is TGCGCCAGCAGGTCAGACGATCTTCGGGGACCCCTCCACTTT.

In DNA form, the CDR3 reads TGTGCCTGGAGTGTTGGGGAATTGGGGGTTCGGAACACTGAAGCTTTCTTT. This gives the protein CAWSVGELGVRNTEAFF. The chain carries TRBV30 and TRBJ1-1; D is perhaps TRBD1 (5 bases). Germline V gene data show CDR1 as GTSNPN and CDR2 as SVGIG (reference sequence). The CDR3 spans 17 residues. V shed 0 bases and J shed 1 base, with 18 bases lying between them.

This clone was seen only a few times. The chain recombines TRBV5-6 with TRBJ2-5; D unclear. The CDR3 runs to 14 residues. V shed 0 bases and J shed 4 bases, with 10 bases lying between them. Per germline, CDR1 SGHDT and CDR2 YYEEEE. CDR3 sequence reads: CASSLAGVPETQYF. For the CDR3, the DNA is TGTGCCAGCAGCTTGGCCGGAGTACCAGAGACCCAGTACTTC.

The CDR3, as DNA: TGTGCCACTGCGCGACAGATCGATCAGCCCCAGCATTTT. Its translation is CATARQIDQPQHF. The gene calls are TRBV19 and TRBJ1-5; tentatively, D is TRBD1 (5 bases). This CDR3 has 13 residues. Germline CDR1 and CDR2: LNHDA and SQIVND (reference sequence). The ends were cut back, 10 bases at V and 5 bases at J, with 15 bases in the middle.

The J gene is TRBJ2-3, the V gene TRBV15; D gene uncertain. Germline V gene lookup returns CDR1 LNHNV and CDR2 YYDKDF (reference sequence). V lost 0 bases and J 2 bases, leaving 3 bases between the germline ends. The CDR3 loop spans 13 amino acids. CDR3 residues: CATSREHTDTQYF. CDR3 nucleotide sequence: TGTGCCACCAGCAGAGAACACACAGATACGCAGTATTTT.

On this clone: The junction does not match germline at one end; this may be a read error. The CDR3 is CASSLFRDAQETQYF. The CDR3 DNA reads as TGTGCTAGCAGCCTTTTCCGGGACGCACAAGAGACCCAGTACTTC. The chain combines TRBV7-7 with TRBJ2-5; D may be TRBD1 or TRBD2 (5 bases each). This CDR3 contains 15 residues. Germline V gives CDR1 SSHAT, CDR2 FNYEAQ (reference sequence). The complete variable domain, with remaining parts taken from reference TRBV7-7 and TRBJ2-5, reads GAGVSQSPRYKVTKRGQDVTLRCDPISSHATLYWYQQALGQGPEFLTYFNYEAQPDKSGLPSDRFSAERPEGSISTLTIQRTEQRDSAMYRCASSLFRDAQETQYFGPGTRLLVL.

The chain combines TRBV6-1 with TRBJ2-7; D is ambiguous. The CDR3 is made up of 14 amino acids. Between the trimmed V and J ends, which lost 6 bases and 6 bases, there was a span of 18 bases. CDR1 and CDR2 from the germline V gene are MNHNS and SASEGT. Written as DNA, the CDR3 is TGTGCCAGCAGACACCGGGCCGCACCATTCGAGCAGTACTTC. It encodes CASRHRAAPFEQYF.

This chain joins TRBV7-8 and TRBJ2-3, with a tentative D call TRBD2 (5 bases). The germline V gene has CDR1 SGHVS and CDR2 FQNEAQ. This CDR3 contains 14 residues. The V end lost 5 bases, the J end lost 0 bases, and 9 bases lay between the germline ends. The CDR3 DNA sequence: TGTGCCAGCAGCATAAGGACTAGCACAGATACGCAGTATTTT. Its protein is CASSIRTSTDTQYF.

The CDR3 sequence is CASSGQGSSYEQYF. As DNA, the CDR3 is TGTGCCAGCAGCGGACAGGGAAGCTCCTACGAGCAGTACTTC. The chain links TRBV6-5 to TRBJ2-7, with TRBD1 matching over 8 bases. The V gene's germline CDR1 is MNHEY and CDR2 SVGAGI. The ends lost 6 bases at V and 0 bases at J; junction bases unmatched: 4. The CDR3 consists of 14 residues.